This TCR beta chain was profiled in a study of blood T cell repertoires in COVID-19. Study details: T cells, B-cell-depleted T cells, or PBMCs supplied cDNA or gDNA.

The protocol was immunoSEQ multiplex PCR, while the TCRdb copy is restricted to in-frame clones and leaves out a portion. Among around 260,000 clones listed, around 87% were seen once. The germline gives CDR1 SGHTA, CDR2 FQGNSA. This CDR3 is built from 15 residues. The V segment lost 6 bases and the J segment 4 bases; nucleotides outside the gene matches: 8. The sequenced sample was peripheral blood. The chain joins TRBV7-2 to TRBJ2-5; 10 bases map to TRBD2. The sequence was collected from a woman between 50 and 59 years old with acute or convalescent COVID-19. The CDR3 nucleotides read TGTGCCAGCAGGGGGAGCGGGAGGGTCTCAGAGACCCAGTACTTC. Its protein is CASRGSGRVSETQYF.